This T cell receptor beta chain was obtained from a study of regulatory T cells in long-lasting Graves disease. This clonotype has ten or more counts. Described time point: newly diagnosed GD, antithyroid drugs for less than 3 months. With RNA extracted from PBMCs as input, the TCR library was made. Construction of the TCR beta libraries employed iRepertoire HTBI primers in conjunction with Arm-PCR of CDR3 regions. A single record per CDR3 protein comes from TCRdb applying MiXCR to the multiplex PCR reads. The sample shows over 450,000 distinct CDR3 sequences, about 12% of them seen only once. This sample also appeared in a second study, on T cells in Graves' hyperthyroidism and ophthalmopathy. That study adds: It was uncontrolled infection, other autoimmune disease, pregnancy or lactation that excluded patients.

This TCR came from a woman in her 30s with Graves disease. Here the sequenced sample was peripheral blood mononuclear cells (PBMCs), taken at new diagnosis, from a patient treated with antithyroid drugs.

The CDR3 DNA reads as TGCGCCAGCAGACCAGACAGGGGCAATCAGCCCCAGCATTTT. This encodes CASRPDRGNQPQHF. This sequence joins TRBV5-1 and TRBJ1-5; 7 nucleotides agree with TRBD1. Per germline, CDR1 SGHRS and CDR2 YFSETQ. Trimming at V came to 5 bases and at J to 2 bases, leaving 4 bases not matched to a gene. The CDR3 spans 14 residues. Full variable domain (outside the CDR3, taken from reference TRBV5-1 and TRBJ1-5): KAGVTQTPRYLIKTRGQQVTLSCSPISGHRSVSWYQQTPGQGLQFLFEYFSETQRNKGNFPGRFSGRQFSNSRSEMNVSTLELGDSALYLCASRPDRGNQPQHFGDGTRLSIL.